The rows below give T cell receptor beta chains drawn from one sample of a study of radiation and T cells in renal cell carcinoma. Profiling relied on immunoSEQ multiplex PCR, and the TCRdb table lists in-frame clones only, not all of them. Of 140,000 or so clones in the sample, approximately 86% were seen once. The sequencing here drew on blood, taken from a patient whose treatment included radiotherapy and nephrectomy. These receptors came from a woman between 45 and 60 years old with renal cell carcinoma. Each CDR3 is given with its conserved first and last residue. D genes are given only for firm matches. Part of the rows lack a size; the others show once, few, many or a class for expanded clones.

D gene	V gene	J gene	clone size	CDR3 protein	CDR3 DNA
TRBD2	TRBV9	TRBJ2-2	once	CASRTSGSIGELFF	TGTGCCAGCAGGACTAGCGGGAGTATCGGGGAGCTGTTTTTT
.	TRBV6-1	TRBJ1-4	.	CASRSGATNEKLFF	TGTGCCAGCAGGAGCGGCGCAACTAATGAAAAACTGTTTTTT
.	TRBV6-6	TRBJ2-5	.	CASSYFETQYF	TGTGCCAGCAGTTACTTTGAGACCCAGTACTTC
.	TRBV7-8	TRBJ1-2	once	CASSFGQKDGYTF	TGTGCCAGCAGCTTTGGACAGAAGGATGGCTACACCTTC
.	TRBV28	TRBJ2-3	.	CASNPPGITDTQYF	TGTGCCAGCAATCCCCCGGGAATCACAGATACGCAGTATTTT
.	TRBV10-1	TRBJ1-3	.	CASSGTRGPLSGNTIYF	TGCGCCAGCAGTGGGACAAGGGGCCCTCTCTCTGGAAACACCATATATTTT
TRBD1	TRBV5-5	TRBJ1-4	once	CASSLTGTGDEKLFF	TGTGCCAGCAGCTTGACCGGGACAGGGGATGAAAAACTGTTTTTT
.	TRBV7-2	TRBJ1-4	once	CASSGTWAGNEKLFF	TGTGCCAGCAGCGGAACTTGGGCGGGTAATGAAAAACTGTTTTTT
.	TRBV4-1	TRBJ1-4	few	CASSQPGSATNEKLFF	TGCGCCAGCAGCCAACCCGGGTCTGCAACTAATGAAAAACTGTTTTTT
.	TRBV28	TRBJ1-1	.	CASSLRADTEAFF	TGTGCCAGCAGCCTTCGAGCAGACACTGAAGCTTTCTTT
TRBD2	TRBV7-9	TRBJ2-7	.	CASSSGNRYEQYF	TGTGCCAGCAGTAGCGGGAACCGGTACGAGCAGTACTTC
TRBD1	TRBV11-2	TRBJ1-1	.	CASSSQFGDRGVHTEAFF	TGTGCCAGCAGCTCCCAATTTGGGGACAGGGGGGTGCACACTGAAGCTTTCTTT
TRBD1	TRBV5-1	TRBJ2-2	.	CASSTGQGKMTGELFF	TGCGCCAGCAGCACGGGACAGGGGAAAATGACCGGGGAGCTGTTTTTT
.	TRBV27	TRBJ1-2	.	CASSITGTGYGYTF	TGTGCCAGCAGCATCACAGGGACGGGGTATGGCTACACCTTC
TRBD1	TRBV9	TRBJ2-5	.	CASSAGTGEQETQYF	TGTGCCAGCAGCGCCGGGACAGGGGAACAGGAGACCCAGTACTTC
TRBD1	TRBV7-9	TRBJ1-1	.	CASRETGTSAFF	TGTGCCAGCAGGGAGACAGGGACTTCGGCTTTCTTT
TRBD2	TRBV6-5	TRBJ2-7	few	CASSYPRGGSSYEQYF	TGTGCCAGCAGTTACCCTCGGGGGGGAAGCTCCTACGAGCAGTACTTC
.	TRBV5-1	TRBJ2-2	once	CASSKGWDTGELFF	TGCGCCAGCAGTAAAGGGTGGGACACCGGGGAGCTGTTTTTT
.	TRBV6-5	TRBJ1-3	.	CASSYSGVSSGNTIYF	TGTGCCAGCAGCTACTCAGGGGTTTCTTCTGGAAACACCATATATTTT
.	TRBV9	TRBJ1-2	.	CASSVEAGAMGGYTF	TGTGCCAGCAGCGTAGAGGCAGGGGCTATGGGGGGCTACACCTTC
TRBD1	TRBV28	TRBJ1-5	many	CASNRPDRNQPQHF	TGTGCCAGCAATCGACCGGACAGGAATCAGCCCCAGCATTTT
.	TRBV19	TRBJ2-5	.	CASSIARQETQYF	TGTGCCAGTAGTATAGCCCGCCAAGAGACCCAGTACTTC
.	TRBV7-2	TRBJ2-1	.	CASSFSRAGDNEQFF	TGTGCCAGCAGCTTCTCACGAGCGGGCGACAATGAGCAGTTCTTC
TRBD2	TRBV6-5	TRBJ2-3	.	CASSASGEYTDTQYF	TGTGCCAGCAGTGCCAGCGGGGAATACACAGATACGCAGTATTTT
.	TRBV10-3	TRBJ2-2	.	CAISETYDTTGELFF	TGTGCCATCAGTGAGACGTACGATACCACCGGGGAGCTGTTTTTT
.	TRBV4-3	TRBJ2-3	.	CASSRRVLTDTQYF	TGCGCCAGCAGTCGGCGGGTCCTCACAGATACGCAGTATTTT
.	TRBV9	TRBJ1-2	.	CASSLRTAESGYTF	TGTGCCAGCAGCTTACGGACTGCCGAAAGCGGCTACACCTTC
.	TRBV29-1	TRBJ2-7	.	CSPEGGEDYEQYF	TGCAGCCCTGAAGGTGGGGAAGACTACGAGCAGTACTTC
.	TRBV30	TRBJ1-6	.	CAWTRTDLDSPLHF	TGTGCCTGGACCCGGACAGATTTGGATTCACCCCTCCACTTT
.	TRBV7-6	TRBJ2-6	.	CASSLNGETSSGANVLTF	TGTGCCAGCAGCTTAAACGGGGAGACCTCCTCTGGGGCCAACGTCCTGACTTTC
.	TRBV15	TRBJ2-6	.	CATSSTDRMSGANVLTF	TGTGCCACCAGCAGTACGGATCGTATGTCTGGGGCCAACGTCCTGACTTTC
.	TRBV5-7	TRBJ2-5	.	CASSFWRGLQETQYF	TGTGCCAGCAGCTTTTGGAGGGGACTCCAAGAGACCCAGTACTTC
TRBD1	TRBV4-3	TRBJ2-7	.	CASSIGQGFSYEQYF	TGCGCCAGCAGCATAGGACAGGGTTTCTCCTACGAGCAGTACTTC
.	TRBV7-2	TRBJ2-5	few	CASSLGSIGTQYF	TGTGCCAGCAGCTTAGGATCAATAGGGACCCAGTACTTC
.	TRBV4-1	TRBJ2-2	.	CASSQMSSGELFF	TGCGCCAGCAGCCAAATGTCTTCCGGGGAGCTGTTTTTT
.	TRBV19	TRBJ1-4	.	CASSLGTSNEKLFF	TGTGCCAGTAGCTTGGGGACGTCTAATGAAAAACTGTTTTTT
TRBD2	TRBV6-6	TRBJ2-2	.	CASYPSGITGELFF	TGTGCCTCTTACCCTAGCGGGATCACCGGGGAGCTGTTTTTT
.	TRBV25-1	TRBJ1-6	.	CASSDHRQANNSPLHF	TGTGCCAGCAGTGACCACCGACAAGCAAATAATTCACCCCTCCACTTT
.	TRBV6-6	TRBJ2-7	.	CASRPPAGNEQYF	TGTGCCAGCAGACCTCCGGCAGGGAACGAGCAGTACTTC
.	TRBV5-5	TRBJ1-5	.	CASSLGTDNQPQHF	TGTGCCAGCAGCTTGGGGACCGATAATCAGCCCCAGCATTTT